The 18 T cell receptor beta chains reported below all come from one sample, sequenced in a study of blood T cell repertoires in COVID-19. The protocol was immunoSEQ multiplex PCR, while the TCRdb copy is restricted to in-frame clones and leaves out a portion. The sample has about 100,000 clones, around 87% seen once; the top ten hold just under 20%. The sequencing sample was made of peripheral blood. The receptor set was obtained from a human donor in a cohort sampled during active COVID-19.

The chain employs TRBV7-2 and TRBJ2-5; D is perhaps TRBD2 (6 bases). In germline, CDR1 is SGHTA, CDR2 FQGNSA. Trimming cost V 2 bases and J 5 bases, with 6 bases left between them. The CDR3 contains 12 residues. The CDR3 is CASSLRGETQYF. CDR3 sequence (DNA): TGTGCCAGCAGCTTACGGGGGGAGACCCAGTACTTC. Based on the CDR3 plus reference TRBV7-2 and TRBJ2-5, the full variable domain is GAGVSQSPSNKVTEKGKDVELRCDPISGHTALYWYRQSLGQGLEFLIYFQGNSAPDKSGLPSDRFSAERTGGSVSTLTIQRTQQEDSAVYLCASSLRGETQYFGPGTRLLVL.

The chain carries TRBV15 and TRBJ2-5; D is ambiguous. This CDR3 has 14 residues. The V and J ends lost 3 bases and 5 bases respectively, with 13 bases between them. Per the germline V gene, CDR1 is LNHNV and CDR2 is YYDKDF (reference sequence). CDR3 amino acids: CATSSPGARETQYF. CDR3 in DNA: TGTGCCACCAGCAGCCCTGGAGCGAGGGAGACCCAGTACTTC.

J is TRBJ2-1 and V is TRBV11-1; maybe TRBD2 (6 bases). The germline V gene has CDR1 SGHAT and CDR2 FQDESV (reference sequence). CDR3 length: 15 amino acids. Trimming removed 5 bases at V and 4 bases at J, with 15 bases between. The CDR3 spells CASSARSGDYNEQFF. CDR3 nucleotide sequence: TGTGCCAGCAGCGCTAGGTCGGGGGATTACAATGAGCAGTTCTTC.

This chain joins TRBV18 and TRBJ2-7, with D perhaps TRBD2 (6 bases). The CDR3 has 12 amino acids. From germline, CDR1 is KGHSH and CDR2 LQKENI. V dropped 6 bases and J dropped 6 bases, with 12 bases sitting between them. The CDR3 coding sequence is TGTGCCAGCTCCGACGGAGGGGTCGAGCAGTACTTC. It encodes CASSDGGVEQYF.

The chain recombines TRBV2 with TRBJ2-3, with TRBD2 matching 11 bases. Germline V gene lookup returns CDR1 SNHLY and CDR2 FYNNEI. This CDR3 contains 14 residues. The V segment lost 9 bases and the J segment 5 bases; nucleotides outside the gene matches: 7. The chain's CDR3 is CARTPSGRLDTQYF. For the CDR3, the DNA is TGTGCCAGGACACCTAGCGGGAGGCTAGATACGCAGTATTTT.

The chain joins TRBV6-2 or TRBV6-3 to TRBJ1-2, with no clear D. This CDR3 region has 13 residues. The ends were cut back, 4 bases at V and 2 bases at J, with 8 bases in the middle. Germline assignment: CDR1 MNHEY and CDR2 SVGEGT. The CDR3 region has the DNA TGTGCCAGCAGTTTCCTATCGAACTATGGCTACACCTTC. Its translation: CASSFLSNYGYTF.

This clone appeared a single time. This chain uses TRBV19 with TRBJ2-1; maybe TRBD2 (7 bases). V was clipped by 2 bases and J by 7 bases, with 15 bases between them. CDR1 and CDR2 from the germline V gene are LNHDA and SQIVND (reference sequence). This CDR3 is built from 15 residues. In DNA, the CDR3 is TGTGCCAGTAGTATACTAGCGGAGGGGGGGAATGAGCAGTTCTTC. Amino acids: CASSILAEGGNEQFF. Full variable domain (remainder filled in from reference TRBV19 and TRBJ2-1): DGGITQSPKYLFRKEGQNVTLSCEQNLNHDAMYWYRQDPGQGLRLIYYSQIVNDFQKGDIAEGYSVSREKKESFPLTVTSAQKNPTAFYLCASSILAEGGNEQFFGPGTRLTVL.

The CDR3 DNA follows: TGTGCCAGTAGTTCTCGGGACAACAATCAGCCCCAGCATTTT. Translation gives CASSSRDNNQPQHF. The chain employs TRBV19 and TRBJ1-5; tentatively, D is TRBD1 (6 bases). This CDR3 is 14 amino acids long. Per the germline V gene, CDR1 is LNHDA and CDR2 is SQIVND (reference sequence). V shed 5 bases and J shed 3 bases, with 11 bases lying between them.

This chain joins TRBV3-1 (or the pseudogene TRBV3-2) and TRBJ1-1; D gene unclear. This CDR3 contains 13 residues. Per the germline V gene, CDR1 is LGHDT and CDR2 is YNNKEL (reference sequence). Trimming took off 2 bases at V and 1 base at J, with 5 bases between the two ends. The CDR3 is CASSQIQNTEAFF. CDR3 sequence (DNA): TGTGCCAGCAGCCAAATACAGAACACTGAAGCTTTCTTT.

This clone was recorded once. The gene calls are TRBV9 and TRBJ2-7, with 8 bases lining up with TRBD2. Trimming at V came to 0 bases and at J to 6 bases, leaving 5 bases not matched to a gene. The length of the CDR3 is 14 residues. The germline V gene has CDR1 SGDLS and CDR2 YYNGEE. CDR3 sequence reads: CASSVGAGVGEQYF. The CDR3 DNA reads TGTGCCAGCAGCGTAGGAGCGGGAGTGGGCGAGCAGTACTTC.

The chain employs TRBV21-1 and TRBJ2-7; no check of the table's D call, TRBD1, against the DNA was made. TRBV21-1 represents a pseudogene. The CDR3 is made up of 11 amino acids. CDR3 protein: CASIPHSEQYF. DNA for the CDR3: TGTGCCAGCATTCCGCACAGCGAGCAGTACTTC.

V and J are TRBV7-2 and TRBJ2-2; D not certain. The CDR3 totals 14 residues. Germline CDR1 and CDR2: SGHTA and FQGNSA. V lost 2 bases and J 3 bases, leaving 7 bases between the germline ends. The CDR3 DNA is TGTGCCAGCAGCTTAACCCGCGACACCGGGGAGCTGTTTTTT. This translates into CASSLTRDTGELFF.

The rearrangement links TRBV4-2 to TRBJ2-7; 11 nucleotides line up with TRBD2. The CDR3 totals 16 residues. V shed 0 bases, J shed 5 bases, and the junction held 6 bases outside the gene matches. Germline V CDR1 and CDR2: LGHNA, YNFKEQ. The chain's CDR3 is CASSQELAGVVDEQYF. The DNA for the CDR3 is TGTGCCAGCAGCCAAGAACTAGCGGGAGTTGTCGACGAGCAGTACTTC.

V usage is TRBV27 and J usage is TRBJ1-2; 11 nucleotides agree with TRBD1. V lost 2 bases and J lost 8; bases outside the gene matches: 22. Germline V gene data show CDR1 as MNHEY and CDR2 as SMNVEV (reference sequence). The CDR3 length is 20 residues. Here the CDR3 reads CASSLTRDLGTGGLRRGYTF. CDR3 DNA: TGTGCCAGCAGTTTAACCAGAGACCTCGGGACAGGGGGACTTCGAAGAGGCTACACCTTC.

The chain employs TRBV27 and TRBJ2-1, with 14 bases identical to TRBD2. CDR1 is MNHEY and CDR2 is SMNVEV in the germline V gene (reference sequence). Trimming cost V 5 bases and J 4 bases; bases outside gene matches: 10. The CDR3 has 18 amino acids. The CDR3 protein is CASSPPPGTSGSYNEQFF. The CDR3 DNA is TGTGCCAGCAGTCCCCCCCCCGGGACTAGCGGGAGTTACAATGAGCAGTTCTTC.

The chain has TRBV5-1 and TRBJ1-1; 7 bases fit TRBD1. The CDR3 runs 17 residues. From germline, CDR1 is SGHRS and CDR2 YFSETQ. Trimming at V came to 0 bases and at J to 1 base, leaving 9 bases not matched to a gene. CDR3 nucleotide sequence: TGCGCCAGCAGCTTGGCGTGGCAGGGGGTGTCGAACACTGAAGCTTTCTTT. Protein product: CASSLAWQGVSNTEAFF.

This clone occurred a few times. This sequence joins TRBV7-9 and TRBJ2-7; 7 nucleotides agree with TRBD2. The CDR3 is made up of 16 amino acids. The germline V gene encodes CDR1 SEHNR and CDR2 FQNEAQ (reference sequence). J lost 3 bases, V lost 0 bases, and 8 bases had no gene match. The CDR3 coding sequence is TGTGCCAGCAGCTTAGCCCGGGGGGACGGGAGCTACGAGCAGTACTTC. This codes for CASSLARGDGSYEQYF.

Details on this clone: One end of the junction varies from germline; a read error may be responsible. V gene TRBV15 combines with J gene TRBJ2-7, with D maybe TRBD1 (5 bases). CDR3 length: 14 residues. CDR1 and CDR2 (germline): LNHNV, YYDKDF (reference sequence). The CDR3 loop reads CATSRDLSRPGSHF. CDR3 sequence (DNA): TGTGCCACCAGCAGAGATTTGTCTAGGCCAGGGTCTCACTTC.